Presented here are 23 T cell receptor beta chains from one specimen sequenced in a study of blood T cell repertoires in COVID-19. This table comes from immunoSEQ multiplex PCR, and its TCRdb copy is limited to in-frame clones, with some not included. Of about 130,000 clones listed, 84% are singletons. The sequencing sample was made of peripheral blood. The receptors stem from a human donor in a cohort sampled during active COVID-19.

This chain uses TRBV6-5 with TRBJ1-6, with D perhaps matching TRBD1 (6 bases). The V end lost 2 bases, the J end lost 5 bases, and 13 bases lay between the germline ends. The CDR3 totals 16 residues. CDR1 and CDR2 from the germline V gene are MNHEY and SVGAGI. The CDR3 sequence: CASSYGGGFDNSPLHF. Here the CDR3 DNA reads TGTGCCAGCAGTTACGGGGGCGGTTTCGATAATTCACCCCTCCACTTT.

The rearrangement uses TRBV7-2 and TRBJ1-1; D is undetermined. V was cut by 1 base and J by 4 bases, with 10 bases left in between. CDR3 length equals 14 residues. Germline CDR1 reads SGHTA; CDR2 reads FQGNSA. CDR3 region: CASSLERASTEAFF. Written as DNA, the CDR3 is TGTGCCAGCAGCTTAGAGAGGGCAAGCACTGAAGCTTTCTTT.

This clone was observed a handful of times. The chain joins TRBV6-2 or TRBV6-3 to TRBJ2-7; 15 positions match TRBD2. Germline CDR1 is MNHEY and CDR2 is SVGEGT. Trimming at V came to 2 bases and at J to 5 bases, leaving 10 bases not matched to a gene. The CDR3 has 18 residues. The CDR3 sequence: CASSYRWGGLAGGDEQYF. CDR3 bases: TGTGCCAGCAGTTACAGATGGGGGGGACTAGCGGGGGGCGACGAGCAGTACTTC.

The chain is built from TRBV2 and TRBJ2-1, with TRBD2 identical over 14 bases. From germline, CDR1 is SNHLY and CDR2 FYNNEI. With V trimmed by 7 bases and J by 7 bases, 9 bases remained unmatched. CDR3 length: 16 residues. The CDR3 reads CASNLLTSGGGNEQFF. CDR3 bases: TGTGCCAGCAACCTCTTGACTAGCGGGGGGGGAAATGAGCAGTTCTTC.

This chain joins TRBV5-4 and TRBJ2-3; 7 nucleotides match TRBD2. Germline trimming cut 6 bases from V and 4 bases from J; bases unmatched to any gene: 5. CDR3 length: 13 residues. CDR1 SGHNT and CDR2 YYREEE come from the germline V gene (reference sequence). The CDR3 DNA reads as TGTGCCAGCATCGGCGCGGGGGCAGATACGCAGTATTTT. This sequence encodes CASIGAGADTQYF.

This clone was counted between two and nine times. The V and J genes are TRBV2 and TRBJ2-3, with a weak D call TRBD2 (5 bases). This CDR3 spans 14 amino acids. CDR1 is SNHLY and CDR2 is FYNNEI in the germline V gene. V lost 7 bases and J 2 bases, leaving 13 bases between the germline ends. The chain's CDR3 is CASNPGGFTDTQYF. The CDR3 DNA is TGTGCCAGCAACCCCGGAGGTTTCACAGATACGCAGTATTTT.

This rearrangement joins TRBV19 to TRBJ1-6, with D possibly being TRBD1 (5 bases). Germline CDR1 reads LNHDA; CDR2 reads SQIVND (reference sequence). The CDR3 has 14 residues. With 5 bases removed from V and 5 bases from J, the gap between germline ends came to 10 bases. DNA of the CDR3: TGTGCCAGTAGTCGAACCAGGGATAATTCACCCCTCCACTTT. Protein product: CASSRTRDNSPLHF.

The CDR3 nucleotides read TGCAGTGCTCAGGCCGGGGGAAAACTGTTTTTT. This translates into CSAQAGGKLFF. The chain recombines TRBV20-1 with TRBJ1-4, with D perhaps matching TRBD1 (5 bases). The V end was cut by 5 bases, the J end by 10 bases, with 11 bases between. The CDR3 runs 11 residues. Germline loops: CDR1 DFQATT, CDR2 SNEGSKA (reference sequence).

This sequence joins TRBV10-3 and TRBJ1-2; TRBD1 is a possible D gene (6 bases). With 4 bases removed from V and 0 bases from J, the gap between germline ends came to 12 bases. The CDR3 spans 15 residues. The germline V gene has CDR1 ENHRY and CDR2 SYGVKD. Here the CDR3 DNA reads TGTGCCATCAGTGGAGGGGACAACGCTAACTATGGCTACACCTTC. Translated, it gives CAISGGDNANYGYTF.

J is TRBJ2-3 and V is TRBV6-5; D is unresolved. The CDR3 extends over 14 amino acids. CDR1 is MNHEY and CDR2 is SVGAGI in the germline V gene. V gave up 4 bases and J gave up 1 base, with 9 bases separating them. CDR3 nucleotide sequence: TGTGCCAGCAGTTGGCTTTTTGGCACAGATACGCAGTATTTT. Translated: CASSWLFGTDTQYF.

The sample holds a few counts of this clone. J is TRBJ1-2 and V is TRBV15; possible D gene TRBD1, 5 bases. The V gene lost 3 bases and the J gene lost 8 bases, with 13 bases spanning the gap. Germline CDR1 is LNHNV and CDR2 is YYDKDF (reference sequence). The length of the CDR3 is 13 residues. The CDR3 coding sequence is TGTGCCACCAGCAGTGGGGCGGGGTTCGGCTACACCTTC. This translates into CATSSGAGFGYTF.

The J gene is TRBJ1-2, the V gene TRBV5-1; D call uncertain. The CDR3 runs to 13 residues. CDR1 is SGHRS and CDR2 is YFSETQ in the germline V gene. Trimming took 4 bases from V and 2 from J, leaving 9 bases between them. CDR3 sequence reads: CASSPDGNYGYTF. CDR3 in DNA: TGCGCCAGCAGCCCCGACGGGAACTATGGCTACACCTTC.

The chain has TRBV7-8 and TRBJ2-7, with D possibly TRBD1 on 6 matching bases. This CDR3 comprises 13 residues. The germline V gene encodes CDR1 SGHVS and CDR2 FQNEAQ. Trimming removed 5 bases at V and 4 bases at J, with 12 bases between. The CDR3 loop reads CASSITGQYEQYF. CDR3 sequence (DNA): TGTGCCAGCAGCATCACTGGACAGTACGAGCAGTACTTC.

This clone has a handful of counts. The gene calls are TRBV27 and TRBJ1-2, with 8 bases matching TRBD1. CDR3 length: 14 residues. Germline V gene sequence: CDR1 MNHEY, CDR2 SMNVEV (reference sequence). The V segment lost 3 bases and the J segment 2 bases; nucleotides outside the gene matches: 2. This CDR3 is CASSFRGQNYGYTF. The CDR3 region has the DNA TGTGCCAGCAGTTTCAGGGGGCAAAACTATGGCTACACCTTC.

The genes are TRBV5-1 and TRBJ2-7; 9 bases fit TRBD1. The CDR3 is made up of 16 amino acids. Germline values: CDR1 SGHRS, CDR2 YFSETQ. Trimming removed 4 bases from V and 2 bases from J; junction bases left unmatched: 10. The CDR3: CASSPGTGFVAYEQYF. The DNA of the CDR3 is TGCGCCAGCAGCCCCGGGACAGGGTTCGTCGCCTACGAGCAGTACTTC.

This chain uses TRBV19 with TRBJ1-2, with a weak D call TRBD1 (6 bases). V was cut by 7 bases and J by 5 bases, with 14 bases left in between. Germline V gene data show CDR1 as LNHDA and CDR2 as SQIVND (reference sequence). CDR3 length: 13 residues. CDR3 DNA sequence: TGTGCCAGTAATTCCGGGACACGATATGGCTACACCTTC. The encoded protein is CASNSGTRYGYTF.

Notes on this clone: Other nucleotide sequences in the sample specify the same CDR3. The chain combines TRBV27 with TRBJ2-6; the D is unclear. Trimming removed 4 bases from V and 0 bases from J, with 7 bases in between. CDR3 length: 15 residues. Per germline, CDR1 MNHEY and CDR2 SMNVEV (reference sequence). The chain's CDR3 is CASSSPGSGANVLTF. The DNA for the CDR3 is TGTGCCAGCAGTTCCCCCGGCTCTGGGGCCAACGTCCTGACTTTC.

The chain carries TRBV11-2 and TRBJ2-7; D perhaps matches TRBD2 (6 bases). The ends were cut back, 2 bases at V and 0 bases at J, with 14 bases in the middle. Looked up from germline, CDR1 is SGHAT and CDR2 is FQNNGV. The length of the CDR3 is 16 residues. The CDR3 DNA reads as TGTGCCAGCAGCTTATTAGTGATGGGGGGCTCCTACGAGCAGTACTTC. It specifies CASSLLVMGGSYEQYF.

The V and J genes are TRBV9 and TRBJ1-5; 7 bases map to TRBD1. The germline gives CDR1 SGDLS, CDR2 YYNGEE. CDR3 length equals 14 residues. The J segment lost 7 bases and the V segment lost 3 bases, leaving 7 bases of the junction unmatched. CDR3 sequence: CASSETGGGQPQHF. CDR3 nucleotides: TGTGCCAGCAGCGAGACAGGAGGGGGCCAGCCCCAGCATTTT.

This rearrangement joins TRBV5-6 to TRBJ2-7; D is undetermined. CDR1 and CDR2 from the germline V gene are SGHDT and YYEEEE. There are 13 residues in the CDR3. V was trimmed by 0 bases and J by 12 bases, leaving 16 bases between them. CDR3 loop: CASSLDVSDVRYF. CDR3 DNA sequence: TGTGCCAGCAGCTTGGACGTATCAGATGTCAGGTACTTC.

This rearrangement joins TRBV5-1 to TRBJ1-2; D possibly corresponds to TRBD1 (5 bases). Trimming shortened V by 3 bases and J by 0 bases, and 9 bases separated the two germline ends. The CDR3 consists of 14 residues. CDR1 and CDR2 from the germline V gene are SGHRS and YFSETQ. As DNA, the CDR3 is TGCGCCAGCAGCTGGGGGGGAGCTAACTATGGCTACACCTTC. Its protein is CASSWGGANYGYTF. Filled out from reference TRBV5-1 and TRBJ1-2, the complete variable domain reads KAGVTQTPRYLIKTRGQQVTLSCSPISGHRSVSWYQQTPGQGLQFLFEYFSETQRNKGNFPGRFSGRQFSNSRSEMNVSTLELGDSALYLCASSWGGANYGYTFGSGTRLTVV.

This CDR3 is CASSLTSGANVLTF. Here the CDR3 DNA reads TGTGCCAGCAGCTTGACTTCTGGGGCCAACGTCCTGACTTTC. The chain employs TRBV7-3 and TRBJ2-6, with D unclear. This CDR3 has 14 amino acids. V lost 3 bases to trimming and J lost 1 base, with 4 bases between them. CDR1 is SGHTA, CDR2 FQGTGA, per germline.

The rearrangement uses TRBV5-1 and TRBJ2-7, with D possibly matching TRBD2 (6 bases). The CDR3 is 15 amino acids. In germline, CDR1 is SGHRS, CDR2 YFSETQ. Trimming removed 5 bases from V and 0 bases from J, with 15 bases in between. The CDR3: CASSFDWGGSYEQYF. The CDR3 nucleotides are TGCGCCAGCAGTTTCGACTGGGGAGGCTCCTACGAGCAGTACTTC.